Listed here are 5 T cell receptor beta chains from one sample, sequenced in a study of blood T cells in healthy people across ages. The authors ran a second PCR of about 6 to 11 cycles using a sample-barcoded 5' primer and a J-beta primer mix. TCRdb reprocessed the 5' RACE reads via MiXCR and lists one record per CDR3 protein. The sample carries about 640,000 distinct CDR3 sequences, roughly 50% recorded once. The sequenced sample was blood. The receptors originated from a man between 60 and 70 years old in good health.

This clonotype was seen a handful of times. DNA for the CDR3: TGCAGTGCGCGCCGGGGGGCTATCCAAGAGACCCAGTACTTC. It translates to CSARRGAIQETQYF. The rearrangement joins TRBV20-1 to TRBJ2-5, with D maybe TRBD2 (7 bases). CDR3 length: 14 amino acids. Trimming removed 6 bases from V and 1 base from J, with 15 bases in between. Germline V CDR1 and CDR2: DFQATT, SNEGSKA (reference sequence).

This clonotype has just a few counts. The chain has TRBV6-6 and TRBJ1-5; no clear D. Trimming stripped 2 bases from V and 6 bases from J, with 11 bases between. CDR3 size: 14 residues. Germline loops: CDR1 MNHNY, CDR2 SVGAGI (reference sequence). This CDR3 is CASSYPGLSQPQHF. The CDR3 DNA is TGTGCCAGCAGTTACCCCGGTTTGTCTCAGCCCCAGCATTTT.

The V and J genes are TRBV29-1 and TRBJ1-1; TRBD1 agrees at 8 bases. Trimming removed 4 bases from V and 3 bases from J; junction bases left unmatched: 7. Germline V gives CDR1 SQVTM, CDR2 ANQGSEA. This CDR3 contains 14 residues. CDR3 nucleotides: TGCAGCGTTGGTCTACAGGGGGGGGACACTGAAGCTTTCTTT. This translates into CSVGLQGGDTEAFF.

This clonotype was observed a handful of times. The chain joins TRBV9 to TRBJ2-5, with TRBD2 identical over 11 bases. The CDR3 covers 14 residues. The ends lost 4 bases at V and 5 bases at J; junction bases unmatched: 4. CDR1 is SGDLS and CDR2 is YYNGEE in the germline V gene. As DNA, the CDR3 is TGTGCCAGCAGCCGACTAGCGGGGACGGAGACCCAGTACTTC. It codes for CASSRLAGTETQYF. Based on the CDR3 plus reference TRBV9 and TRBJ2-5, the full variable domain is DSGVTQTPKHLITATGQRVTLRCSPRSGDLSVYWYQQSLDQGLQFLIQYYNGEERAKGNILERFSAQQFPDLHSELNLSSLELGDSALYFCASSRLAGTETQYFGPGTRLLVL.

The table lists this clonotype with a few counts. The chain couples TRBV4-2 to TRBJ2-1; 8 bases match TRBD1. The CDR3 is 12 amino acids. After removal of 0 bases from V and 15 bases from J, the junction contained 4 bases not matched to a gene. The germline CDR1 and CDR2 sequences are LGHNA and YNFKEQ. CDR3 amino acids: CASSQDGQGSFF. CDR3 sequence (DNA): TGTGCCAGCAGCCAAGACGGACAGGGCTCGTTCTTC.